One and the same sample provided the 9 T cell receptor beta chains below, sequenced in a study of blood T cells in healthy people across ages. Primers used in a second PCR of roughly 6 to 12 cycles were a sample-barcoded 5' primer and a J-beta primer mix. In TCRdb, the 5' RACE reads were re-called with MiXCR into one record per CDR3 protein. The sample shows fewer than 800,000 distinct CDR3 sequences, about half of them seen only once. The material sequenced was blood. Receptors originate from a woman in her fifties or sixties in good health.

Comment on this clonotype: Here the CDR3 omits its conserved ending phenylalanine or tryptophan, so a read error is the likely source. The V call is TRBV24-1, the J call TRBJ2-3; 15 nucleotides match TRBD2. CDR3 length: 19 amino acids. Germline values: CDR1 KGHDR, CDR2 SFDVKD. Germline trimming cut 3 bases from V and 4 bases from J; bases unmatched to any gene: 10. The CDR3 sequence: CATSDRTSGREEVPDTQYS. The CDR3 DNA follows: TGTGCCACCAGTGATAGGACTAGCGGGAGGGAGGAAGTGCCAGATACGCAGTATTCT.

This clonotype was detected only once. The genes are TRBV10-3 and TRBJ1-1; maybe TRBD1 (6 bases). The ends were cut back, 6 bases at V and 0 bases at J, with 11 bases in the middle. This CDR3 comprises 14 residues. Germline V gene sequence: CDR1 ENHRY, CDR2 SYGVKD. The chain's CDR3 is CAIRETGMNTEAFF. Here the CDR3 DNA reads TGTGCCATCAGGGAGACAGGTATGAACACTGAAGCTTTCTTT.

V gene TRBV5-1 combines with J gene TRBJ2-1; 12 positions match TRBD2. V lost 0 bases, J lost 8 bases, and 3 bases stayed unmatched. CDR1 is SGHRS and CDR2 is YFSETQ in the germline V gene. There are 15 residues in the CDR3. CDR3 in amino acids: CASSLGTSGMDEQFF. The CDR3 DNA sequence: TGCGCCAGCAGCTTGGGGACTAGCGGGATGGATGAGCAGTTCTTC.

The CDR3 nucleotides are TGCGCCAGCAGCCAAGGGACAGGGCCCTCTGAGGGCTACACCTTC. Translating it yields CASSQGTGPSEGYTF. The V and J genes are TRBV4-3 and TRBJ1-2; 8 nucleotides align to TRBD1. Trimming took 1 base from V and 8 from J; bases not matched to a gene: 9. The CDR3 runs to 15 residues. Germline V gene data show CDR1 as LGHNA and CDR2 as YSLEER.

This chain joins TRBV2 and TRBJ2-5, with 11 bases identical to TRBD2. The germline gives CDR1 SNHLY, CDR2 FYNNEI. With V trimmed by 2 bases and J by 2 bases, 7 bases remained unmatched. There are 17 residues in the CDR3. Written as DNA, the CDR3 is TGTGCCAGCAGTGAATCAAGACTAGCGGGACCTCAAGAGACCCAGTACTTC. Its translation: CASSESRLAGPQETQYF.

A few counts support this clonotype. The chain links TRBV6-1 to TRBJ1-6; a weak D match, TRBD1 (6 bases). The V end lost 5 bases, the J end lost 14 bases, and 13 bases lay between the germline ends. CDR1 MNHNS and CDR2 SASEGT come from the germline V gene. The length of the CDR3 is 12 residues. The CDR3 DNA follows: TGTGCCAGCAGTACCCAGGGGTCGGCCCTCCACTTT. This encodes CASSTQGSALHF.

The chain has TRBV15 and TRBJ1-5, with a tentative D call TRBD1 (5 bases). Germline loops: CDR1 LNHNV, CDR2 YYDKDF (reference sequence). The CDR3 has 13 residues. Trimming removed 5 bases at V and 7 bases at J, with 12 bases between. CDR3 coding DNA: TGTGCCACCAGCGGCGGGGCGGAACAGCCCCAGCATTTT. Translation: CATSGGAEQPQHF. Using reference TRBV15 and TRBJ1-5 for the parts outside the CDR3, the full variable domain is DAMVIQNPRYQVTQFGKPVTLSCSQTLNHNVMYWYQQKSSQAPKLLFHYYDKDFNNEADTPDNFQSRRPNTSFCFLDIRSPGLGDTAMYLCATSGGAEQPQHFGDGTRLSIL.

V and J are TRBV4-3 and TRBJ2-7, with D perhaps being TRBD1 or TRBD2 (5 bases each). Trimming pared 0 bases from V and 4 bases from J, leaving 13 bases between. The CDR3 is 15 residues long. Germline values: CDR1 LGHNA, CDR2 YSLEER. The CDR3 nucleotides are TGCGCCAGCAGCCAAGACCCGGGACCAGGGTACGAGCAGTACTTC. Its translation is CASSQDPGPGYEQYF.

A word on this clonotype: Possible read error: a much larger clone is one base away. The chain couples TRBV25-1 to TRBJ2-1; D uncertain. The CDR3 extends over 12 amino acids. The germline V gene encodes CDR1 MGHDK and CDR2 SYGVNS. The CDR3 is CTSSLQRHEQFF. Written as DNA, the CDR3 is TGTACCAGCAGTCTTCAACGTCATGAGCAGTTCTTC.